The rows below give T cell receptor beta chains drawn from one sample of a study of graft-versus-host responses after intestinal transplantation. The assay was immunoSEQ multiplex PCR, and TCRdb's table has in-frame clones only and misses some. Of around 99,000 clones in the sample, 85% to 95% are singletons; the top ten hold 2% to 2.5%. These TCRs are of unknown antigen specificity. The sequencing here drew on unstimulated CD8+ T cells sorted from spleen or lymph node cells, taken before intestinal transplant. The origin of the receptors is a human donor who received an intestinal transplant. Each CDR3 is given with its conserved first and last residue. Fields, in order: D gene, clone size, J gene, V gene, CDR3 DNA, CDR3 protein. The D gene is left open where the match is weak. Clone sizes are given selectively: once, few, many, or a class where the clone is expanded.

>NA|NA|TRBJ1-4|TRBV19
TGTGCCAGTAGATTGGGGGACTTCAATGAAAAACTGTTTTTT
CASRLGDFNEKLFF
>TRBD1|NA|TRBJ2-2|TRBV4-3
TGCGCCAGCAGCCCAGGGACAGGGGGCAACGGGGAGCTGTTTTTT
CASSPGTGGNGELFF
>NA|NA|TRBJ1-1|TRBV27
TGTGCCAGCAGTTTACGGGGGTTTTACACTGAAGCTTTCTTT
CASSLRGFYTEAFF
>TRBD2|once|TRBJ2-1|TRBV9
TGTGCCAGCAGCGCGACGGGGGGGTACAATGAGCAGTTCTTC
CASSATGGYNEQFF
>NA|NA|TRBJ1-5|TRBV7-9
TGTGCCAGCAGACAGGGCAGCAATCAGCCCCAGCATTTT
CASRQGSNQPQHF
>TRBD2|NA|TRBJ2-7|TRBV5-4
TGTGCCAGCAGCTTGGCACTAGCGGGGGCTATCTACGAGCAGTACTTC
CASSLALAGAIYEQYF
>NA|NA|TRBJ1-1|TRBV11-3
TGTGCCAGCAGCTTAGTCGGGGTCACTGAAGCTTTCTTT
CASSLVGVTEAFF
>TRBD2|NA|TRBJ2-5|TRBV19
TGTGCCAGTAGTATAGCGGGGGGGCCGAGAGAGACCCAGTACTTC
CASSIAGGPRETQYF
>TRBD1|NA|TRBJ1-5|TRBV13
TGTGCCAGCAGCTCGGACAGGGCTCAGCCCCAGCATTTT
CASSSDRAQPQHF
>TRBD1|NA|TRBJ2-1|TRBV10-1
TGCGCCAGCAGTGATTGGGGACAGGGGAGCAATGAGCAGTTCTTC
CASSDWGQGSNEQFF
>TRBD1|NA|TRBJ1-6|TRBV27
TGTGCCAGCAGGGGACAGCCGAATTCACCCCTCCACTTT
CASRGQPNSPLHF
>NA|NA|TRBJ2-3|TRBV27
TGTGCCAGCAGTCCCAGGGGCCGAAGCACAGATACGCAGTATTTT
CASSPRGRSTDTQYF
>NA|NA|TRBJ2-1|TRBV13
TGTGCCAGCAGCCCGCTAACAGGGATCAGCAATGAGCAGTTCTTC
CASSPLTGISNEQFF
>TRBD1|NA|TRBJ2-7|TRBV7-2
TGTGCCAGCAGCCAGACAGGGTCTTACGAGCAGTACTTC
CASSQTGSYEQYF
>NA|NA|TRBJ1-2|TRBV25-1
TGTGCCAGCAGTGTGACAGAATATGGCTACACCTTC
CASSVTEYGYTF